This TCR beta chain appears in the sequencing data of a study of cytomegalovirus exposure and HLA in healthy donors. PCR was performed using 60 Vbeta and 13 Jbeta primers. Produced via immunoSEQ multiplex PCR; TCRdb's table is partial and in-frame only. The profile shows some 200,000 clones, approximately 85% of them singletons. This clone was seen only a few times. Its cognate antigen is unknown. Each donor was healthy, and each was a bone marrow donor. Study-wide findings and caveats: A later analysis revealed that TCR association rates differed between HLA loci, peaking at DRB1 and bottoming out at HLA-C. An apparent linkage of common viral pathogens to several of the most significant clusters emerged in a later analysis.

In germline, CDR1 is SGHNT, CDR2 YYREEE (reference sequence). The CDR3 is 16 amino acids. The V segment lost 7 bases and the J segment 7 bases; nucleotides outside the gene matches: 15. The sequenced material came from PBMCs. The rearrangement joins TRBV5-4 to TRBJ1-1, with 11 positions matching TRBD1. The sequence was obtained from a girl between 10 and 17 years old in good health and CMV-seropositive. CDR3 nucleotide sequence: TGTGCCAGCGGACGGGACAGGGGGATTACCACCATTGAAGCTTTCTTT. As protein: CASGRDRGITTIEAFF.